A selection of T cell receptor beta chains follows, all from one sample in a study of vaccination effects on CD4 cells after COVID-19. No antigen has been assigned to these receptors. Method: immunoSEQ multiplex PCR; TCRdb's copy keeps in-frame clones and lacks some. The sample holds roughly 50,000 clones; approximately 75% are singletons and the top ten take approximately 6%. Here the sequenced sample was CD4+ T cells from PBMCs cultured with HCoV-OC43 spike peptides, taken before COVID-19 vaccination. The receptors come from a human donor who received a COVID-19 vaccine. Both conserved end residues are part of each CDR3. D genes are given only for firm matches. Part of the rows lack a size; the others show once, few, many or a class for expanded clones.

NA	NA	TRBJ2-5	TRBV5-1	14	CASSGRTVGETQYF	TGCGCCAGCAGCGGCCGGACTGTTGGGGAGACCCAGTACTTC
NA	TRBD2	TRBJ2-5	TRBV18	16	CASSPGRGVAQETQYF	TGTGCCAGCTCACCGGGACGGGGGGTTGCTCAAGAGACCCAGTACTTC
NA	NA	TRBJ2-2	TRBV5-5	13	CASSLEWGGELFF	TGTGCCAGCAGCTTGGAATGGGGCGGGGAGCTGTTTTTT
NA	TRBD1	TRBJ1-2	TRBV29-1	12	CSFLTGADGYTF	TGCAGCTTTTTGACAGGGGCAGATGGCTACACCTTC
NA	TRBD1	TRBJ2-5	TRBV6-5	15	CASSWDRGSSGTQYF	TGTGCCAGCAGTTGGGACAGGGGATCTTCGGGGACCCAGTACTTC
few	NA	TRBJ1-2	TRBV18	13	CASSPTERYGYTF	TGTGCCAGCTCACCAACCGAGCGCTATGGCTACACCTTC
NA	NA	TRBJ1-1	TRBV4-1	16	CASSPVQGKGDTEAFF	TGCGCCAGCAGCCCAGTCCAGGGAAAAGGCGACACTGAAGCTTTCTTT
NA	TRBD2	TRBJ2-3	TRBV3-1/TRBV3-2	13	CASSRAGGDTQYF	TGTGCCAGCAGCCGAGCGGGGGGAGATACGCAGTATTTT
NA	NA	TRBJ2-3	TRBV10-1	16	CASSEIRVTSTDTQYF	TGCGCCAGCAGTGAGATACGGGTTACTAGCACAGATACGCAGTATTTT
few	NA	TRBJ2-1	TRBV5-1	14	CASSTGRTYNEQFF	TGCGCCAGCAGCACGGGACGGACCTACAATGAGCAGTTCTTC
few	TRBD1	TRBJ2-1	TRBV30	13	CAWTGQVINEQFF	TGTGCCTGGACGGGACAGGTGATCAATGAGCAGTTCTTC
few	TRBD1	TRBJ1-2	TRBV6-5	14	CASTKPTGQGGYTF	TGTGCCAGCACCAAACCGACAGGGCAAGGTGGCTACACCTTC
once	NA	TRBJ2-1	TRBV5-1	14	CASSFSGSYNEQFF	TGCGCCAGCAGCTTTAGTGGTTCCTACAATGAGCAGTTCTTC
NA	NA	TRBJ1-2	TRBV29-1	12	CSVDSTVYGYTF	TGCAGCGTTGATTCGACAGTCTATGGCTACACCTTC
NA	NA	TRBJ2-3	TRBV29-1	13	CSGGEGAGDTQYF	TGCAGCGGGGGGGAAGGGGCAGGGGATACGCAGTATTTT
NA	NA	TRBJ2-4	TRBV2	13	CAGGRLAKNIQYF	TGTGCGGGCGGCAGACTAGCCAAAAACATTCAGTACTTC
NA	NA	TRBJ1-1	TRBV10-2	13	CASMAGLGTEAFF	TGCGCCAGCATGGCCGGCTTGGGGACTGAAGCTTTCTTT
NA	TRBD1	TRBJ1-2	TRBV6-5	14	CASSTDRGVSGYTF	TGTGCCAGCAGCACGGACAGGGGCGTTAGCGGCTACACCTTC
NA	TRBD1	TRBJ1-2	TRBV7-9	13	CASSLQGSPGYTF	TGTGCCAGCAGCCTACAGGGGTCCCCCGGCTACACCTTC
NA	NA	TRBJ1-3	TRBV28	15	CASRSGWTAGNTIYF	TGTGCCAGCCGTTCTGGGTGGACAGCAGGAAACACCATATATTTT
once	NA	TRBJ1-4	TRBV15	16	CATSLQERVGSEKLFF	TGTGCCACCAGCCTCCAGGAGAGGGTGGGGAGTGAAAAACTGTTTTTT
NA	NA	TRBJ1-1	TRBV5-1	14	CASSFRPGGTEAFF	TGCGCCAGCAGCTTCAGGCCGGGCGGCACTGAAGCTTTCTTT
NA	TRBD1	TRBJ1-5	TRBV11-2	15	CASSLTGGEGQPQHF	TGTGCCAGCAGCCTTACAGGGGGCGAAGGTCAGCCCCAGCATTTT
NA	TRBD1	TRBJ1-6	TRBV2	16	CASSEITGGRASPLHF	TGTGCCAGCAGTGAGATCACAGGGGGCAGGGCTTCACCCCTCCACTTT
NA	TRBD1	TRBJ2-3	TRBV9	15	CASSSRDSYTDTQYF	TGTGCCAGCAGCTCCCGGGACAGCTACACAGATACGCAGTATTTT
NA	NA	TRBJ1-1	TRBV19	13	CASSGQLNTEAFF	TGTGCCAGTAGCGGACAGTTAAACACTGAAGCTTTCTTT
NA	NA	TRBJ2-2	TRBV6-5	15	CASRPDPSNTGELFF	TGTGCCAGCAGACCAGACCCCTCGAACACCGGGGAGCTGTTTTTT
NA	NA	TRBJ2-3	TRBV7-2	15	CASSFLSISTDTQYF	TGTGCCAGCAGCTTTCTCTCGATAAGCACAGATACGCAGTATTTT
NA	NA	TRBJ2-2	TRBV6-6	15	CASNTGTQVTGELFF	TGTGCCAGTAATACAGGGACGCAAGTTACCGGGGAGCTGTTTTTT
once	NA	TRBJ1-2	TRBV10-3	14	CAISEPIENYGYTF	TGTGCCATCAGTGAGCCGATAGAAAACTATGGCTACACCTTC
NA	NA	TRBJ1-2	TRBV30	15	CAWSVLRGKNYGYTF	TGTGCCTGGAGTGTATTAAGAGGGAAAAACTATGGCTACACCTTC
NA	TRBD1	TRBJ1-2	TRBV19	13	CASSIRDRVDYTF	TGTGCCAGTAGTATCCGGGACAGGGTGGATTACACCTTC
few	NA	TRBJ2-2	TRBV21-1	14	CAGLGQRYTGELFF	TGTGCCGGGCTGGGACAGAGGTACACCGGGGAGCTGTTTTTT
NA	TRBD1	TRBJ2-5	TRBV6-6	14	CASSRGQGAETQYF	TGTGCCAGCAGCCGAGGACAGGGTGCGGAGACCCAGTACTTC
few	NA	TRBJ2-4	TRBV11-2	13	CASSLGAKNIQYF	TGTGCCAGCAGTCTCGGGGCCAAAAACATTCAGTACTTC
few	TRBD1	TRBJ1-6	TRBV2	14	CASAGTGGNSPLHF	TGTGCCAGCGCCGGGACAGGGGGAAATTCACCCCTCCACTTT
NA	TRBD2	TRBJ2-1	TRBV19	17	CASSMASGGYPYNEQFF	TGTGCCAGTAGTATGGCTAGCGGGGGGTACCCCTACAATGAGCAGTTCTTC
NA	NA	TRBJ1-1	TRBV11-2	14	CASSLVPGDTEAFF	TGTGCCAGCAGCTTAGTGCCCGGGGACACTGAAGCTTTCTTT
NA	TRBD1	TRBJ2-5	TRBV20-1	15	CSASNRGVNQETQYF	TGCAGTGCTAGTAACAGGGGGGTTAACCAAGAGACCCAGTACTTC
NA	NA	TRBJ1-5	TRBV7-2	15	CASSLMGEGNQPQHF	TGTGCCAGCAGCTTAATGGGAGAGGGCAATCAGCCCCAGCATTTT
NA	NA	TRBJ1-2	TRBV3-1/TRBV3-2	12	CASSNPKRGYTF	TGTGCCAGCAGCAACCCCAAGAGGGGCTACACCTTC
NA	NA	TRBJ1-5	TRBV4-1	16	CASSHNSVFSNQPQHF	TGCGCCAGCAGCCATAATTCGGTATTCAGCAATCAGCCCCAGCATTTT
NA	NA	TRBJ2-5	TRBV13	14	CASSSRKGTRTQYF	TGTGCCAGCAGCTCCCGCAAGGGAACGCGGACCCAGTACTTC
NA	NA	TRBJ2-1	TRBV20-1	10	CSASRVVQFF	TGCAGTGCTAGCAGGGTTGTGCAGTTCTTC
NA	TRBD2	TRBJ2-5	TRBV28	15	CASTQLAGGAETQYF	TGTGCCAGCACCCAACTAGCGGGGGGTGCGGAGACCCAGTACTTC